The present TCR beta chain was sequenced within a study of T cell responses to AZD1222 COVID-19 vaccine. The study's findings and limits: The number of AZD1222 recipients seropositive at baseline was only 5 to 7. CD4 TCRs associated with vaccination spanned spike, dominating at 160-218 and 743-854. Compared with day 0, the breadth and depth of the Spike-specific TCR repertoire rose significantly after two doses of AZD1222.

CDR3 length: 16 amino acids. V shed 2 bases, J shed 1 base, and the junction held 4 bases outside the gene matches. Germline V gene lookup returns CDR1 MNHEY and CDR2 SVGAGI. Comments on this clone: The antigen remains undetermined.

Using immunoSEQ multiplex PCR, the repertoire was profiled, and TCRdb retains in-frame clones only, with some absent. The sample has 160,000 or so clones, 90% to 95% seen once. The origin of this receptor is an adult in good health. The chain recombines TRBV6-5 with TRBJ1-2, with TRBD1 identical over 10 bases. The input for sequencing was peripheral blood, taken on day 0 of AZD1222 vaccination. CDR3 protein: CASSYRGQGVNYGYTF. In DNA, the CDR3 is TGTGCCAGCAGTTACCGCGGACAGGGGGTTAACTATGGCTACACCTTC.